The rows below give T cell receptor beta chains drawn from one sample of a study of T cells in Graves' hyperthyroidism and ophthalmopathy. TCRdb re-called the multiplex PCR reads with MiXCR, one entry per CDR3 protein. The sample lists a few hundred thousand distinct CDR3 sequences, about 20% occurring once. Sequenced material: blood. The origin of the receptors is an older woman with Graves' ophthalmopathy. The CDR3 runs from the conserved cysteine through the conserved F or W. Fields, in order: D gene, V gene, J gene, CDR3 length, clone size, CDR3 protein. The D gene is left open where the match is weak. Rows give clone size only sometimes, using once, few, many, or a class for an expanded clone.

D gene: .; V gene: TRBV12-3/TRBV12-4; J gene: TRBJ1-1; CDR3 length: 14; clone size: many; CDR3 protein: CASRADRLNTEAFF
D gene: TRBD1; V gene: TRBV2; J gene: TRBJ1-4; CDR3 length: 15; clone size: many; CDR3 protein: CASSRQGLLNEKLFF
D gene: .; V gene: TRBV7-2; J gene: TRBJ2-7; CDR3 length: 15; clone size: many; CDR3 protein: CASTQLGLYSYEQYF
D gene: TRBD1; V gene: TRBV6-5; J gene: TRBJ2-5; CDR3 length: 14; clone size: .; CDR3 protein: CASGNRGPQETQYF
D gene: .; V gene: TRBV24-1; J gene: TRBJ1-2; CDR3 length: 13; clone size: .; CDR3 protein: CATSSGINYGYTF
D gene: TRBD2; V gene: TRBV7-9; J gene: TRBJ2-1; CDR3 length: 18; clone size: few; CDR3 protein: CASSLAQLAGVIGNEQFF
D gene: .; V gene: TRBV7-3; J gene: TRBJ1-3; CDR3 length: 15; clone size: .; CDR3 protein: CASSLTSGSGNTIYF
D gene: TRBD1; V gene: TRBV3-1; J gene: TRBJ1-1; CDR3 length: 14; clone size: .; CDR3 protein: CASSRTGIGTEAFF
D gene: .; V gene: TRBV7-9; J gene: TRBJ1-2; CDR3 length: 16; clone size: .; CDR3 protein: CASSADGIRLNYGYTF
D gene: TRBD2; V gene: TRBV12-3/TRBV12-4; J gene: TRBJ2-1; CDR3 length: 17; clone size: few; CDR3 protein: CASSYGPALAGVNEQFF
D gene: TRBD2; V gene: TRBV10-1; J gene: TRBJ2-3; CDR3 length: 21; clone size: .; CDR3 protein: CASSESTPGLAGGRDTDTQYF
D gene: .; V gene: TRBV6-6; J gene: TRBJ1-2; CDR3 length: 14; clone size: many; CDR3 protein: CASSYLGADYGYTF
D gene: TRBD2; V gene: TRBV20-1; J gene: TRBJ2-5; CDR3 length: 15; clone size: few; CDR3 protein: CSARGLAGVQETQYF
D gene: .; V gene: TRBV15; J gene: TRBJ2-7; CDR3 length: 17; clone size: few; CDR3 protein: CATSRDLSSADTYEQYF
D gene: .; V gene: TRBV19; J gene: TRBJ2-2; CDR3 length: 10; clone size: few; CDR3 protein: CASSGGELFF
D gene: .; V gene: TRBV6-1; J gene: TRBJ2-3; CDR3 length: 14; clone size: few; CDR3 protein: CASSLSPIADTQYF
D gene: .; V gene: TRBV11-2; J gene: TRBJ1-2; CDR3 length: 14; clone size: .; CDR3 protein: CAGSLAGEHYGYTF
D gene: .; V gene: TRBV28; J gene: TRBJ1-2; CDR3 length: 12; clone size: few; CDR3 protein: CASRTAGYGYTF
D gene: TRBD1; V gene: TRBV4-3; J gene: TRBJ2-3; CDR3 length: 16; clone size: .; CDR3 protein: CASSQVPGGPTDTQYF
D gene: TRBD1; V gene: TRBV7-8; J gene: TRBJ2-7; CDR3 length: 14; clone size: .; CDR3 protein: CASSPPGTGVEQYF
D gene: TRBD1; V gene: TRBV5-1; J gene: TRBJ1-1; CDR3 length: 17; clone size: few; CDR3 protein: CASSLHTGAIGNTEAFF
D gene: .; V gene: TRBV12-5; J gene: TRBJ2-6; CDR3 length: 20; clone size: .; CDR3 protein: CASGLYTGTYKISGANVLTF
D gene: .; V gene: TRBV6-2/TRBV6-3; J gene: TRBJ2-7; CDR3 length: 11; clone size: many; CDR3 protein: CASSDYYEQYF
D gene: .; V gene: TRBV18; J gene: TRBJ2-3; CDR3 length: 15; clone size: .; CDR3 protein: CASSPNSPHTDTQYF
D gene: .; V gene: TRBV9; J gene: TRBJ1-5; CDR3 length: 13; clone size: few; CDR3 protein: CASSFGQFRPQHF